The TCR beta chain under discussion was sequenced for a study of metastatic and nonmetastatic thyroid tumors. Overall study: Across peripheral blood and tumor or nodule tissue samples taken from malignant and benign thyroid patients, the repertoires were compared with one another.

Study conclusions and caveats: Relative to benign nodules, malignant thyroid tumors were reportedly characterized by significantly elevated TCR beta diversity in blood and tumor.

In the source study's methods: Clinicopathological groups differed in CDR3, with these differences serving to build a distant-metastasis classifier for papillary thyroid cancer. Using MiXCR, TCRdb re-called clones from the PCR reads. The V and J calls here are based on TCRdb, not the publication. The sample has under 35,000 clones, 15% to 20% seen once. V lost 6 bases and J lost 5, with 20 bases in between. Germline V lookup: CDR1 SGHKS, CDR2 YYEKEE (reference sequence). The length of the CDR3 is 15 residues. Concerning this clone: What it recognizes is unknown.

Ahead of thyroid surgery, no patient had received treatment of any kind. This rearrangement joins TRBV5-5 to TRBJ1-2; D unclear. This TCR derives from a female donor with papillary thyroid cancer or a benign thyroid nodule (not recorded which). Some clones in this sample may be carry-over from other donors' samples. The sample comprised blood. This CDR3 is CASIHFLPLEYGYTF. The CDR3 coding sequence is TGTGCCAGCATCCACTTCCTGCCGCTTGAGTATGGCTACACCTTC.